The rows below give T cell receptor beta chains drawn from one sample of a study of cytomegalovirus exposure and HLA in healthy donors. Some clones are missing from TCRdb's copy, which holds only in-frame ones; the method was immunoSEQ multiplex PCR. This sample has 150,000 or so clones, with approximately 70% found just once. Sequencing was performed on PBMCs. All receptors come from a human donor in good health. The CDR3 runs from the conserved cysteine through the conserved F or W. D genes are given only for firm matches. A clone size is listed for some rows: how often the clone was seen (once, few, many), or a class if it is expanded.

V	J	D	size	DNA	CDR3
TRBV6-6	TRBJ2-7	TRBD2	-	TGTGCCAGCAGTTTTAGCGGGGGATCCTACGAGCAGTACTTC	CASSFSGGSYEQYF
TRBV7-3	TRBJ1-1	TRBD1	-	TGTGCCAGCAGCTTAGCGCCCCCCGGACAGGGCGTAGCTTTCTTT	CASSLAPPGQGVAFF
TRBV2	TRBJ2-5	-	-	TGTGCCAGCAGTATGGGGGGGGGCAGCGAGACCCAGTACTTC	CASSMGGGSETQYF
TRBV29-1	TRBJ2-3	TRBD2	-	TGCAGCGGAAGTGGTCCGACTAGCGGGGGGAGGTCAGATACGCAGTATTTT	CSGSGPTSGGRSDTQYF
TRBV27	TRBJ1-1	-	-	TGTGCCAGCAGTCTGATGTCAGGAGGCACTGAAGCTTTCTTT	CASSLMSGGTEAFF
TRBV2	TRBJ1-5	TRBD1	-	TGTGCCAGCAGTGCCGACAGGGACGTTAGCAATCAGCCCCAGCATTTT	CASSADRDVSNQPQHF
TRBV5-4	TRBJ1-6	-	few	TGTGCCAGCAGCCCCGAGAACTCCTATAATTCACCCCTCCACTTT	CASSPENSYNSPLHF
TRBV5-1	TRBJ1-1	TRBD1	-	TGCGCCAGCAGCTTGGGAAACCAGACAGGGTGGAACACTGAAGCTTTCTTT	CASSLGNQTGWNTEAFF
TRBV11-2	TRBJ1-6	-	-	TGTGCCAGCAGCTTAGGACACGGGATCGGTTCACCCCTCCACTTT	CASSLGHGIGSPLHF
TRBV5-6	TRBJ2-1	TRBD1	-	TGTGCCAGCAGCCCGCGGACAGGGACCCACAATGAGCAGTTCTTC	CASSPRTGTHNEQFF
TRBV13	TRBJ1-3	-	-	TGTGCCAGCAGCTCGGTTACAGGGCCGGGAAACACCATATATTTT	CASSSVTGPGNTIYF
TRBV5-4	TRBJ1-1	TRBD1	-	TGTGCCAGCCGATCCGGGGACAGGGGGAACACTGAAGCTTTCTTT	CASRSGDRGNTEAFF
TRBV4-3	TRBJ1-5	-	-	TGCGCCAGCAGCCAAGGGGCATATAGCAATCAGCCCCAGCATTTT	CASSQGAYSNQPQHF
TRBV9	TRBJ2-5	-	once	TGTGCCAGCAGCCCACGGGGGACCCAAGAGACCCAGTACTTC	CASSPRGTQETQYF
TRBV6-1	TRBJ2-5	-	-	TGTGCCAGCAGTGCACAGGCTCAAGAGACCCAGTACTTC	CASSAQAQETQYF
TRBV11-2	TRBJ1-1	-	-	TGTGCCAGCAGAGGGGGAGGGAGTATGAACACTGAAGCTTTCTTT	CASRGGGSMNTEAFF
TRBV18	TRBJ1-2	-	-	TGTGCCAGCTCACCGGTCGGCAGGGATTATGGCTACACCTTC	CASSPVGRDYGYTF
TRBV10-2	TRBJ1-6	TRBD1	-	TGCGCCAGCAGACCCGGGACAGGGGATTCACCCCTCCACTTT	CASRPGTGDSPLHF
TRBV28	TRBJ2-4	-	-	TGTGCCAGCACCTCAGGGTTAACCAAAAACATTCAGTACTTC	CASTSGLTKNIQYF
TRBV11-2	TRBJ2-2	TRBD1	-	TGTGCCAGCAAGACAGGGTGGGACACCGGGGAGCTGTTTTTT	CASKTGWDTGELFF
TRBV16	TRBJ1-5	-	-	TGTGCCAGCAGCAGGGGGTCGGGTCAGCCCCAGCATTTT	CASSRGSGQPQHF
TRBV21-1	TRBJ2-7	-	once	TGTGCCAGCAGTCAAAGGCTGGACACGACCTACGAGCAGTACTTC	CASSQRLDTTYEQYF
TRBV7-9	TRBJ2-5	-	-	TGTGCCAGCAGCTTAGCGAAGGGGGTGGAGACCCAGTACTTC	CASSLAKGVETQYF
TRBV2	TRBJ1-5	TRBD1	-	TGTGCCAGCACTGGGGACAGGGCATGGCAGCCCCAGCATTTT	CASTGDRAWQPQHF
TRBV7-9	TRBJ1-4	-	-	TGTGCCAGCAGCTTAGTAGGGGCAGGCACTAATGAAAAACTGTTTTTT	CASSLVGAGTNEKLFF
TRBV19	TRBJ1-1	-	-	TGTGCCAGTAGTATCGGGAGTTTAGGCACTGAAGCTTTCTTT	CASSIGSLGTEAFF
TRBV9	TRBJ2-3	-	-	TGTGCCAGCAGCGTAGGTCCGAAGGCTAGCGAGGGAAGTAATACGCAGTATTTT	CASSVGPKASEGSNTQYF
TRBV15	TRBJ1-6	TRBD1	-	TGTGCCACCAGCAGACCACAGGGGGACTCCTATAATTCACCCCTCCACTTT	CATSRPQGDSYNSPLHF
TRBV6-6	TRBJ2-3	TRBD1	few	TGTGCCAGCAGTTCTCCGGACAGGGGGAGAGGAGATACGCAGTATTTT	CASSSPDRGRGDTQYF
TRBV2	TRBJ2-2	TRBD2	-	TGTGCCAGCATGGGACTAGCGGGGGAGAACACCGGGGAGCTGTTTTTT	CASMGLAGENTGELFF
TRBV7-3	TRBJ2-2	-	once	TGTGCCAGCAGCTTAGGAGACGGGGAGCTGTTTTTT	CASSLGDGELFF
TRBV6-6	TRBJ1-6	-	-	TGTGCCAGCACCCGAGACGAAGGGGCGCAAAATTCACCCCTCCACTTT	CASTRDEGAQNSPLHF
TRBV15	TRBJ1-6	-	-	TGTGCCACCAGCAGAGTCGAGGTTGGTAATTCACCCCTCCACTTT	CATSRVEVGNSPLHF
TRBV5-1	TRBJ1-1	-	-	TGCGCCAGCAGCTTGGCTATCCACAGGGCCATGAACACTGAAGCTTTCTTT	CASSLAIHRAMNTEAFF
TRBV19	TRBJ2-1	TRBD1	-	TGTGCCAGTAGTTTGGACAGGGGCATGGGCAATGAGCAGTTCTTC	CASSLDRGMGNEQFF
TRBV19	TRBJ2-1	-	-	TGTGCCAGTAGTCCACATATCAATGAGCAGTTCTTC	CASSPHINEQFF
TRBV5-1	TRBJ2-7	-	-	TGCGCCAGCAGTTCCCGAACAGGGTCGGGCGAGCAGTACTTC	CASSSRTGSGEQYF
TRBV18	TRBJ1-1	-	few	TGTGCCAGCTCACCGGGGAGACGGAACACTGAAGCTTTCTTT	CASSPGRRNTEAFF
TRBV25-1	TRBJ1-2	-	-	TGTGCCAGCCGTCCCCAGGGTTTCTCGGGCTACACCTTC	CASRPQGFSGYTF
TRBV6-5	TRBJ2-7	-	-	TGTGCCAGCAGTTACCAAGAACAGGCTTCGCAGTACTTC	CASSYQEQASQYF
TRBV19	TRBJ2-1	TRBD2	-	TGTGCCAGTAGTAACGGGGGGGAGCAGTTCTTC	CASSNGGEQFF
TRBV11-2	TRBJ2-6	-	-	TGTGCCAGTTCGGGTTCTGGGGCCAACGTCCTGACTTTC	CASSGSGANVLTF
TRBV10-3	TRBJ2-7	TRBD2	once	TGTGCCATCAGTGAGTCAGCGGGGGGCAGGTTGGACGAGCAGTACTTC	CAISESAGGRLDEQYF
TRBV7-9	TRBJ2-7	-	-	TGTGCCAGCAGCTCCGGAGTAATCAAGCAGTACTTC	CASSSGVIKQYF
TRBV6-6	TRBJ2-5	-	-	TGTGCCAGCAGCACGGGCCAAAACTTCGGCGTACAGGACTTC	CASSTGQNFGVQDF
TRBV9	TRBJ2-1	TRBD2	-	TGTGCCAGCAGCGTATTAATCGGGGGGAACAATGAGCAGTTCTTC	CASSVLIGGNNEQFF
TRBV2	TRBJ2-5	TRBD1	-	TGTGCCAGCCTCCACAGGGGCCAAGAGACCCAGTACTTC	CASLHRGQETQYF
TRBV18	TRBJ2-5	-	once	TGTGCCAGCTCACCAAGAAAGTTAACAGCTCAAGAGACCCAGTACTTC	CASSPRKLTAQETQYF
TRBV4-2	TRBJ1-1	TRBD1	-	TGTGCCAGCAGCCAATGGACAGGGCGATACACTGAAGCTTTCTTT	CASSQWTGRYTEAFF
TRBV7-7	TRBJ2-3	-	once	TGTGCTAGCAGCTTAGGGCGGGGAAGCACAGATACGCAGTATTTT	CASSLGRGSTDTQYF
TRBV18	TRBJ2-1	-	-	TGTGCCAGCTCACCAGGGCAGGGTGCCAATGAGCAGTTCTTC	CASSPGQGANEQFF
TRBV4-3	TRBJ2-3	-	-	TGCGCCAGCAGCCAAGATGGGGGCAACACAGATACGCAGTATTTT	CASSQDGGNTDTQYF
TRBV6-1	TRBJ2-1	TRBD1	-	TGTGCCAGCAGTGAAGGGCCCGGACAGGGGGCCGATGAGCAGTTCTTC	CASSEGPGQGADEQFF